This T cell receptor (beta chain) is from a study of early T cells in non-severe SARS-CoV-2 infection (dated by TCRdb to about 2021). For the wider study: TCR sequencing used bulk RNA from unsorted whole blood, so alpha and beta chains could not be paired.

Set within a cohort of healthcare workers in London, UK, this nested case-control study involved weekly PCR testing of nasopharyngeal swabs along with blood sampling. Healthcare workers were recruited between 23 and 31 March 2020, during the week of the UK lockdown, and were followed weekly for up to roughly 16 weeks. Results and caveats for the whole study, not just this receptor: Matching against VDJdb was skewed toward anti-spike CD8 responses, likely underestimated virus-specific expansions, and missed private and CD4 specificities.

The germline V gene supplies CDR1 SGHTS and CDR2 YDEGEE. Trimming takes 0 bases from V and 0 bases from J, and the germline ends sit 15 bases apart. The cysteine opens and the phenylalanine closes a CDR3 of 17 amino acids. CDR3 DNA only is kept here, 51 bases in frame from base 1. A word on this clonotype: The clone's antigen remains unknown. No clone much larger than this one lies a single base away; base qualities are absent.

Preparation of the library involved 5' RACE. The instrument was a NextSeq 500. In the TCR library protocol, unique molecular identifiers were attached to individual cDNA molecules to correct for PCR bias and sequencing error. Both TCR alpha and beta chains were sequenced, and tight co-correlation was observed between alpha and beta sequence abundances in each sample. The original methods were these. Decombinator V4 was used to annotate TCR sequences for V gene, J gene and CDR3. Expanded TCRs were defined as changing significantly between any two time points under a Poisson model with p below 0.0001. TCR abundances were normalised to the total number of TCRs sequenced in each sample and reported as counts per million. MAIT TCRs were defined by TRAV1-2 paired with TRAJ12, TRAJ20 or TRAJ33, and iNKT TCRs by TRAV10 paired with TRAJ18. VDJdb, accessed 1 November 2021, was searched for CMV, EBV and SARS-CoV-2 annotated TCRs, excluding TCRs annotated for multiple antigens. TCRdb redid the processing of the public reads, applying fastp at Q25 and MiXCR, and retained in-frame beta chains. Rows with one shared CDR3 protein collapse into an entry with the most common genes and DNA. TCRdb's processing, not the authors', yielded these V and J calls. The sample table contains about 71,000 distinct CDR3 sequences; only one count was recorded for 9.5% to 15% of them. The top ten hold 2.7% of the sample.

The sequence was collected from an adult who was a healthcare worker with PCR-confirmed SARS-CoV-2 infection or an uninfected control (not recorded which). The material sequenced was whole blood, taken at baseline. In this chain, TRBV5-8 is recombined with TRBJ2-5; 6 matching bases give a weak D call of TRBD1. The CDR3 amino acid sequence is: CASSLASGQRYQETQYF. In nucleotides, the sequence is TGTGCCAGCAGCTTGGCCTCAGGACAGAGGTACCAAGAGACCCAGTACTTC.